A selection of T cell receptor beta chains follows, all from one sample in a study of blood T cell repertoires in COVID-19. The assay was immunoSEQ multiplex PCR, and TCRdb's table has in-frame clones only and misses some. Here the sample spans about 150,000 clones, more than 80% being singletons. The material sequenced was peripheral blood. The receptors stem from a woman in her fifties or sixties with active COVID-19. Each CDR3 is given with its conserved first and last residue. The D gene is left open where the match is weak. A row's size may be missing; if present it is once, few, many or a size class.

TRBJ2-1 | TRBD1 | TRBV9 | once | TGTGCCAGCAGCCCCAACTGGGGACAGGGTATAAATGAGCAGTTCTTC | CASSPNWGQGINEQFF
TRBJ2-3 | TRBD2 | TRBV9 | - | TGTGCCAGCAGCCCAGGACTAGCGGGAGGGGGCACAGATACGCAGTATTTT | CASSPGLAGGGTDTQYF
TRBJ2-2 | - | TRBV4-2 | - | TGTGCCAGCAGCCAAGTCGGCGGCGGGGAGCTGTTTTTT | CASSQVGGGELFF
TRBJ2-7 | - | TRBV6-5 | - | TGTGCCAGCAGTTACTCGAAGGAGGGCTACGAGCAGTACTTC | CASSYSKEGYEQYF
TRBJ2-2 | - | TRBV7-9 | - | TGTGCCAGTCTGGTGGCTCGCTCTAACACCGGGGAGCTGTTTTTT | CASLVARSNTGELFF
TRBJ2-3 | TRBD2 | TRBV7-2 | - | TGTGCCAGCAGCTTAGCGCTGACTAGCGGGAGGGCAACAGATACGCAGTATTTT | CASSLALTSGRATDTQYF
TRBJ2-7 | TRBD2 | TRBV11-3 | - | TGTGCCAGCAGCTTTGCGGGAGGTTCCGACGAGCAGTACTTC | CASSFAGGSDEQYF
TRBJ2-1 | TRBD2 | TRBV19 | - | TGTGCCAGTACTGGGAGGGCCCCCAATGAGCAGTTCTTC | CASTGRAPNEQFF
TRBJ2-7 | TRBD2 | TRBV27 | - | TGTGCCAGCAGTTTAATGGCTAGCGGGTTCGCCTACGAGCAGTACTTC | CASSLMASGFAYEQYF
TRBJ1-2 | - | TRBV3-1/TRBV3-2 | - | TGTGCCAGCAGCTTCCCCAGTGGGGAGGGCTATGGCTACACCTTC | CASSFPSGEGYGYTF
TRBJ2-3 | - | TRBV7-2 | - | TGTGCCAGCAGCCCGGGTCACCTCACGAGGACAGATACGCAGTATTTT | CASSPGHLTRTDTQYF
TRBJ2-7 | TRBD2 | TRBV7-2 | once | TGTGCCAGCAGCCGTAGCGGGACGGGTGAGCAGTACTTC | CASSRSGTGEQYF
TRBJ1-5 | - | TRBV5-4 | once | TGTGCCAGCAGCTTGGGGCCTCATCAGCCCCAGCATTTT | CASSLGPHQPQHF
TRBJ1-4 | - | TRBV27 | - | TGTGCCAGCAGTCCTAGACCTGGGGAAAAACTGTTTTTT | CASSPRPGEKLFF
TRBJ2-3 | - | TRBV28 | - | TGTGCCAGCAGGGGGGCAGGGGCGCAGTATTTT | CASRGAGAQYF
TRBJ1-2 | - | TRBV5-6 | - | TGTGCCAGCAGCCCGCAGTTATCCTATGGCTACACCTTC | CASSPQLSYGYTF
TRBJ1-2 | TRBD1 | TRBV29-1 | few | TGCACCTATCAGAGGACAGGGGGTTATGGCTACACCTTC | CTYQRTGGYGYTF
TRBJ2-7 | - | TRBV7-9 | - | TGTGCCAGCAGGCCCCCCGGAGGTAGGGACGAGCAGTACTTC | CASRPPGGRDEQYF
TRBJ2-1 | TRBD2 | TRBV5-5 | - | TGTGCCAGCAGCTTTTTTTCGGGACTAGCTACCAGTGAGCAGTTCTTC | CASSFFSGLATSEQFF
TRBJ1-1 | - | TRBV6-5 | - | TGTGCCAGCAGTTACTTGGGGGCAGGGGTGGGTGAAGCTTTCTTT | CASSYLGAGVGEAFF
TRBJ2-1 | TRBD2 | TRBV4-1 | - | TGCGCCAGCAGCCGTGGGGTAGCGGGCTGGTTCCCGTTCTTC | CASSRGVAGWFPFF
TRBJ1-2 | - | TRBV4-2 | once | TGTGCCAGCAGCCAAGACACAGGGTTTGCTAACTATGGCTACACCTTC | CASSQDTGFANYGYTF
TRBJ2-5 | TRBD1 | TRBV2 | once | TGTGCCAGCAGTGAAGGACAGGGGGCCTGGGAGACCCAGTACTTC | CASSEGQGAWETQYF
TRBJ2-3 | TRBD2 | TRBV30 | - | TGTGCCTGGAGTGAAACTAGCGGGAGGTCGGATACGCAGTATTTT | CAWSETSGRSDTQYF
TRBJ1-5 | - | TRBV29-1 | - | TGCAGCGTTGATTACGGCCAGGGGCCCCAGCATTTT | CSVDYGQGPQHF
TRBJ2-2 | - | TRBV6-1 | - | TGTGCCAGCAGTGACGTTTTGCAGGGGTACACCGGGGAGCTGTTTTTT | CASSDVLQGYTGELFF
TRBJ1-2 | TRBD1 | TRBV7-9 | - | TGTGCCAGCAGCCTAGACAGGGGATACTATGGCTACACCTTC | CASSLDRGYYGYTF
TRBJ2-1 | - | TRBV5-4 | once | TGTGCCAGCAGCTTGGAGTGGAGCTCCTACAATGAGCAGTTCTTC | CASSLEWSSYNEQFF
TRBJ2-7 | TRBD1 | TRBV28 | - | TGTGCCAGCAGCTTCGATATCCCGGGGACAGATAGACCCTACGAGCAGTACTTC | CASSFDIPGTDRPYEQYF
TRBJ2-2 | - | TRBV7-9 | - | TGTGCCAGCGGGCGGGCCGGGGAGCTGTTTTTT | CASGRAGELFF
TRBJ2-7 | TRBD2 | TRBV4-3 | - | TGCGCCAGCAGCCAAGATTGGACTAGCGGCCAAACCTACGAGCAGTACTTC | CASSQDWTSGQTYEQYF
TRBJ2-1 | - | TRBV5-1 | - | TGCGCCAGCAGACTACAGGGTTTAAGCTACAATGAGCAGTTCTTC | CASRLQGLSYNEQFF
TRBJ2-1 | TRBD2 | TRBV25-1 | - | TGTGCCAGCGGTCTGACTAGCGGGAGGGTGAATGAGCAGTTCTTC | CASGLTSGRVNEQFF
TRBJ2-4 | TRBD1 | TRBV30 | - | TGTGCCTGGAGTGTTGGGACAGGGGATCGAAACATTCAGTACTTC | CAWSVGTGDRNIQYF
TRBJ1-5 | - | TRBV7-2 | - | TGTGCCAGCAGCTTCAACAATCAGCCCCAGCATTTT | CASSFNNQPQHF
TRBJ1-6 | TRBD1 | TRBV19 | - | TGTGCCAGTAGTATTTTGTTCGCAGGGGGCATTTCTAGCTCACCCCTCCACTTT | CASSILFAGGISSSPLHF
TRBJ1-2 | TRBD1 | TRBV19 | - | TGTGCCAGTAGTATAGATCCAACGACAGGGAGAATTTTCGGTGGCTACACCTTC | CASSIDPTTGRIFGGYTF
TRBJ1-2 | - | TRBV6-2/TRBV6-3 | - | TGTGCCAGCAGTTATGCCAGTTCCTATGGCTACACCTTC | CASSYASSYGYTF
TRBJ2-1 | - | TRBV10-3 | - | TGTGCCATCAGTGAGGGCATTCCCCCTTTAAATGAGCAGTTCTTC | CAISEGIPPLNEQFF
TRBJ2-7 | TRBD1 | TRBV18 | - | TGTGCCAGCTCACCTGGACAGGGGGCCTACGAGCAGTACTTC | CASSPGQGAYEQYF
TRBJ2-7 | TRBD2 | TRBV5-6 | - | TGTGCCAGCGGGCGGAGGCCAGGACTAGTCCCCTACGAGCAGTACTTC | CASGRRPGLVPYEQYF
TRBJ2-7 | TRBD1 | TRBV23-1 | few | TGCGCCAGCAGTCAAGCAGGGGGCCAGGGGGCTGGGGAGCAGTACTTC | CASSQAGGQGAGEQYF
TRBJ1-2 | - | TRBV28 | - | TGTGCCAGCAGTTACAGGGAGGGCTATGGCTACACCTTC | CASSYREGYGYTF
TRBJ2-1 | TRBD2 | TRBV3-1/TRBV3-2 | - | TGTGCCAGCAGACTAGCGGGGAACAATGAGCAGTTCTTC | CASRLAGNNEQFF
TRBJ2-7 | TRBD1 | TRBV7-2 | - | TGTGCCAGCAGGACAGGGGGCTACTCCTACGAGCAGTACTTC | CASRTGGYSYEQYF
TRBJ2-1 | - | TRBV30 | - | TGTGCCTGGTTGAGGGAAACTAGCTCCTACAATGAGCAGTTCTTC | CAWLRETSSYNEQFF
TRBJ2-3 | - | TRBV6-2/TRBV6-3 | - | TGTGCCAGCAGTTACAATCCCGCCAGGGGTGGGCCAGATACGCAGTATTTT | CASSYNPARGGPDTQYF
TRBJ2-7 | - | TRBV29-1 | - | TGCAGCGTTTCCCCGGGAGTGGGCTACGAGCAGTACTTC | CSVSPGVGYEQYF
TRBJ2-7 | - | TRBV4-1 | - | TGCGCCAGCAGCCAAGGAGGCTCCTACGAGCAGTACTTC | CASSQGGSYEQYF